The 27 T cell receptor beta chains below all came from one sample that was sequenced in a study of blood T cell repertoires in COVID-19. TCRdb keeps only in-frame clones here, not all; method: immunoSEQ multiplex PCR. The data contain about 45,000 clones, around nine tenths of them seen just once; the ten biggest clones take up roughly 0.35%. The sequenced sample was peripheral blood. Source of these receptors: a man between 45 and 60 years old with COVID-19, enrolled during active disease.

The chain recombines TRBV19 with TRBJ2-1; 15 bases map to TRBD2. The V segment lost 7 bases and the J segment 9 bases; nucleotides outside the gene matches: 7. CDR3 length: 15 amino acids. Per germline, CDR1 LNHDA and CDR2 SQIVND (reference sequence). CDR3 bases: TGTGCCAGTACCAAGGGACTAGCGGGAGGTGGTGAGCAGTTCTTC. Translated, it gives CASTKGLAGGGEQFF.

The CDR3 nucleotides are TGTGCCAGCAGCCTCCTAGCGGGAGAGGTTAATGAGCAGTTCTTC. The encoded protein is CASSLLAGEVNEQFF. The V gene is TRBV6-5, the J gene TRBJ2-1; 10 bases agree with TRBD2. The CDR3 runs to 15 residues. J lost 7 bases, V lost 6 bases, and 9 bases had no gene match. The germline CDR1 and CDR2 sequences are MNHEY and SVGAGI.

CDR3 in amino acids: CASSSGTDNYGYTF. Written as DNA, the CDR3 is TGTGCCAGCAGCTCCGGGACAGATAACTATGGCTACACCTTC. The J gene is TRBJ1-2, the V gene TRBV28, with 7 bases matching TRBD1. V shed 6 bases, J shed 1 base, and the junction held 5 bases outside the gene matches. This CDR3 region has 14 residues. Germline V gene sequence: CDR1 MDHEN, CDR2 SYDVKM.

The rearrangement joins TRBV5-1 to TRBJ1-1, with 10 bases that match TRBD1. V lost 4 bases and J lost 0; bases outside the gene matches: 3. The CDR3 extends over 15 amino acids. The germline V gene encodes CDR1 SGHRS and CDR2 YFSETQ. The CDR3: CASSDGQGVNTEAFF. DNA of the CDR3: TGCGCCAGCAGCGACGGACAGGGGGTGAACACTGAAGCTTTCTTT.

The chain employs TRBV6-5 and TRBJ2-7, with D uncertain. Germline CDR1 reads MNHEY; CDR2 reads SVGAGI. The CDR3 loop spans 12 amino acids. The germline V and J ends were trimmed by 4 bases and 6 bases, with 10 bases remaining between them. CDR3 amino acids: CASSSWSGEQYF. CDR3 nucleotides: TGTGCCAGCAGTTCGTGGTCAGGCGAGCAGTACTTC.

V is TRBV5-1 and J is TRBJ1-6; 9 bases are a match to TRBD1. The V gene end was trimmed by 2 bases and the J gene end by 6 bases; junction bases not matched to a gene: 6. CDR3 length: 16 residues. CDR1 and CDR2 (germline): SGHRS, YFSETQ. This CDR3 is CASSLTGGEGNSPLHF. The CDR3 nucleotides are TGCGCCAGCAGCTTAACAGGGGGCGAGGGTAATTCACCCCTCCACTTT.

This sequence joins TRBV5-1 and TRBJ1-2, with 9 bases fitting TRBD1. This CDR3 region has 14 residues. Germline-derived CDR1 and CDR2 are SGHRS and YFSETQ. V shed 0 bases, J shed 4 bases, and the junction held 1 base outside the gene matches. CDR3 loop: CASSLEGQGYGYTF. The CDR3 DNA is TGCGCCAGCAGCTTGGAGGGACAGGGCTATGGCTACACCTTC.

The chain is built from TRBV28 and TRBJ1-1; TRBD1 aligns across 7 bases. This CDR3 region has 17 residues. Germline CDR1 and CDR2: MDHEN and SYDVKM. With V trimmed by 6 bases and J by 5 bases, 18 bases remained unmatched. The CDR3: CASSRPQSRGKTTEAFF. CDR3 nucleotide sequence: TGTGCCAGCAGCAGACCACAATCCAGGGGGAAGACGACTGAAGCTTTCTTT.

The chain links TRBV6-5 to TRBJ2-7; 8 bases are a match to TRBD1. This CDR3 has 14 residues. With 6 bases clipped from V and 7 bases from J, the junction kept 11 bases outside the gene matches. Germline assignment: CDR1 MNHEY and CDR2 SVGAGI. CDR3 DNA sequence: TGTGCCAGCAGCTCTCCGGACAGGGCGGGGGAGCAGTACTTC. The encoded protein is CASSSPDRAGEQYF.

The J gene is TRBJ2-3, the V gene TRBV4-1; D is uncertain. This CDR3 region has 15 residues. Trimming pared 1 base from V and 2 bases from J, leaving 10 bases between. CDR1 and CDR2 (germline): MGHRA, YSYEKL. In nucleotides, the CDR3 is TGCGCCAGCAGCCAAGCACGAGTAGTCACAGATACGCAGTATTTT. It specifies CASSQARVVTDTQYF.

V usage is TRBV7-8 and J usage is TRBJ1-5; D might be TRBD1 (6 bases). The germline CDR1 and CDR2 sequences are SGHVS and FQNEAQ. CDR3 size: 15 residues. Trimming took off 2 bases at V and 5 bases at J, with 13 bases between the two ends. The CDR3: CASSLITGSDQPQHF. CDR3 coding DNA: TGTGCCAGCAGCTTAATCACAGGGTCTGATCAGCCCCAGCATTTT.

The CDR3 here is CASSLTSGKGTEQFF. Written as DNA, the CDR3 is TGCGCCAGCAGCTTGACTAGCGGGAAAGGGACTGAGCAGTTCTTC. The gene calls are TRBV5-1 and TRBJ2-1; the match to TRBD2 covers 10 bases. This CDR3 contains 15 residues. Germline V gene lookup returns CDR1 SGHRS and CDR2 YFSETQ. The V segment lost 1 base and the J segment 9 bases; nucleotides outside the gene matches: 7.

The chain links TRBV2 to TRBJ1-5; TRBD1 agrees at 11 bases. The trim removed 6 bases at V and 7 bases at J, leaving 11 bases unmatched. The CDR3 covers 16 residues. The germline CDR1 and CDR2 sequences are SNHLY and FYNNEI. The CDR3 region has the DNA TGTGCCAGCAGGAGAGGACAGGGGGCCGCCTGGCAGCCCCAGCATTTT. Protein product: CASRRGQGAAWQPQHF.

J is TRBJ2-1 and V is TRBV18; 14 bases line up with TRBD2. The CDR3 spans 16 residues. The V and J ends lost 2 bases and 6 bases, in that order; junction bases with no gene match: 3. Germline CDR1 and CDR2: KGHSH and LQKENI. The CDR3, as DNA: TGTGCCAGCTCACCAACGGGACTAGCGGGAGTCAATGAGCAGTTCTTC. This encodes CASSPTGLAGVNEQFF.

V and J are TRBV9 and TRBJ2-7; no clear D. Trimming removed 0 bases at V and 4 bases at J, with 11 bases between. The CDR3 length is 14 residues. CDR1 is SGDLS and CDR2 is YYNGEE in the germline V gene. CDR3 protein: CASSVGFPGYEQYF. In DNA form, the CDR3 reads TGTGCCAGCAGCGTAGGATTTCCAGGATACGAGCAGTACTTC.

The chain carries TRBV5-8 and TRBJ1-1, with 7 bases aligning to TRBD1. CDR3 length equals 13 residues. The V gene end was trimmed by 6 bases and the J gene end by 5 bases; junction bases not matched to a gene: 7. Per germline, CDR1 SGHTS and CDR2 YDEGEE. The CDR3 DNA reads TGTGCCAGCAACCTCTACAGGGGAACTGAAGCTTTCTTT. It translates to CASNLYRGTEAFF.

This rearrangement joins TRBV5-1 to TRBJ2-2, with D possibly matching TRBD2 (5 bases). Looked up from germline, CDR1 is SGHRS and CDR2 is YFSETQ. The CDR3 extends over 13 amino acids. Trimming stripped 6 bases from V and 7 bases from J, with 13 bases between. The CDR3 coding sequence is TGCGCCAGCACCTCGCGAGGGAGCGGGGAGCTGTTTTTT. Amino acid sequence: CASTSRGSGELFF.

This clone was recorded only once. The chain employs TRBV4-1 and TRBJ1-2; weak D call: TRBD1 (5 bases). This CDR3 spans 15 amino acids. The germline CDR1 and CDR2 sequences are MGHRA and YSYEKL. The V end lost 1 base, the J end lost 4 bases, and 13 bases lay between the germline ends. CDR3 DNA sequence: TGCGCCAGCAGCCAAGGGAGGGGTCTCCTCTATGGCTACACCTTC. Its protein is CASSQGRGLLYGYTF.

The chain combines TRBV7-2 with TRBJ2-1; TRBD2 agrees at 14 bases. Germline-derived CDR1 and CDR2 are SGHTA and FQGNSA. The CDR3 has 16 residues. The ends lost 5 bases at V and 10 bases at J; junction bases unmatched: 10. CDR3 sequence reads: CASSLQRLAGGREQFF. CDR3 DNA sequence: TGTGCCAGCAGCCTCCAGCGACTAGCGGGAGGGAGGGAGCAGTTCTTC.

The rearrangement uses TRBV11-2 and TRBJ1-1; 9 bases are a match to TRBD1. V lost 2 bases to trimming and J lost 0 bases; unmatched junction nucleotides: 1. This CDR3 spans 15 amino acids. Germline assignment: CDR1 SGHAT and CDR2 FQNNGV. CDR3 coding DNA: TGTGCCAGCAGCTTAAGACAGGGGGTGAACACTGAAGCTTTCTTT. The encoded protein is CASSLRQGVNTEAFF.

The chain links TRBV28 to TRBJ1-1; TRBD1 aligns across 7 bases. The CDR3 covers 16 residues. With 3 bases clipped from V and 4 bases from J, the junction kept 11 bases outside the gene matches. CDR1 is MDHEN and CDR2 is SYDVKM in the germline V gene. The CDR3 sequence is CASSFRRGRGTTEAFF. CDR3 bases: TGTGCCAGCAGTTTTAGGAGGGGGCGAGGTACCACTGAAGCTTTCTTT.

This chain links TRBV9 with TRBJ1-2; a possible D gene is TRBD1 (6 bases). V gave up 4 bases and J gave up 0 bases, with 10 bases separating them. The CDR3 loop spans 14 amino acids. In germline, CDR1 is SGDLS, CDR2 YYNGEE. Written as DNA, the CDR3 is TGTGCCAGCAGCTACAGGGAAGCTAACTATGGCTACACCTTC. It yields the protein CASSYREANYGYTF.

V is TRBV7-9 and J is TRBJ1-5, with D hard to call. Germline CDR1 reads SEHNR; CDR2 reads FQNEAQ (reference sequence). The V end lost 2 bases, the J end lost 6 bases, and 5 bases lay between the germline ends. The CDR3 is made up of 12 amino acids. CDR3 coding DNA: TGTGCCAGCAGCTTAAGAGGTCAGCCCCAGCATTTT. Amino acid sequence: CASSLRGQPQHF.

The CDR3 region has the DNA TGCAGCGTCACCTGGACTAGCGGGAGCGGAGATACGCAGTATTTT. Translated: CSVTWTSGSGDTQYF. The rearrangement uses TRBV29-1 and TRBJ2-3; 13 nucleotides line up with TRBD2. The germline gives CDR1 SQVTM, CDR2 ANQGSEA. Trimming removed 6 bases from V and 5 bases from J; junction bases left unmatched: 8. CDR3 length: 15 amino acids.

This clone has a single count. The J gene is TRBJ2-7, the V gene TRBV7-9, with 9 bases matching TRBD1. The length of the CDR3 is 15 residues. From germline, CDR1 is SEHNR and CDR2 FQNEAQ (reference sequence). J was trimmed by 5 bases and V by 5 bases; bases with no gene match: 10. Written as DNA, the CDR3 is TGTGCCAGCAGCAAGACCGGGACAGGGAACAACGAGCAGTACTTC. This codes for CASSKTGTGNNEQYF.

The chain has TRBV4-1 and TRBJ2-1; tentatively, D is TRBD2 (5 bases). Trimming shortened V by 6 bases and J by 2 bases, and 14 bases separated the two germline ends. This CDR3 spans 15 amino acids. CDR1 MGHRA and CDR2 YSYEKL come from the germline V gene. CDR3 DNA sequence: TGCGCCAGCAGTCCCAGCGGACTCCCCTACAATGAGCAGTTCTTC. Its translation is CASSPSGLPYNEQFF.

The J gene is TRBJ2-1, the V gene TRBV20-1, with D maybe TRBD2 (5 bases). Trimming removed 3 bases at V and 15 bases at J, with 12 bases between. This CDR3 region has 10 residues. CDR1 and CDR2 from the germline V gene are DFQATT and SNEGSKA (reference sequence). The CDR3 DNA reads TGCAGTGCTAGGTATGGGAGTTCGTTCTTC. It encodes CSARYGSSFF.